This T cell receptor beta chain was found in a study of T cells after yellow fever vaccination (dated by TCRdb to the late 2010s). In terms of the full investigation: The SMART-Seq v4 Ultra Low Input RNA kit was used to prepare libraries from fractions with low cell numbers. Blood was drawn at multiple timepoints before and after primary and secondary immunization, with bulk PBMC replicates and cell subsets isolated. To follow T-cell clones before and after primary and booster YFV17D yellow fever vaccination, bulk TCR alpha and beta repertoires were sequenced over time. The cohort comprised two healthy male donors, one aged 18 to 30 and one aged 30 to 40 years. General study outcomes and caveats: The secondary T-cell response was weaker than the primary response but faster, peaking on day 5 instead of day 15. A small share of clonotypes occurred in both CD4 and CD8 compartments, likely arising from convergent recombination. Because only a couple of donors were included in the study, the extent to which the findings can be generalized is limited. Most clones expanded after primary vaccination (around 96% of CD4 and over 80% of CD8) were re-detected after the booster, suggesting that broad memory maintenance occurred. Computational filtering was needed because FACS-sorted repertoires could contain abundant contaminating clonotypes from the bulk population.

This clonotype appeared a few times. What this receptor recognizes is not known. One base away there is no much larger clone; base qualities are not given. Sequencing used an Illumina NovaSeq 6000. TCR cDNA was made using 5'RACE template switching, a step that added a universal primer site and unique molecular identifiers. Priming for cDNA synthesis came from both the TCR alpha and TCR beta constant segments. Libraries were amplified in two PCR steps, with sample barcodes and sequencing adapters added in the second step. Sequencing of the libraries was done on either Illumina HiSeq 2500 (2x100 bp) or NovaSeq (2x150 bp). The paper's data handling went like this. MIGEC handled demultiplexing of reads and collapsing into UMI consensus sequences, while MiXCR performed V(D)J alignment. Vaccine-responding clonotypes were defined with edgeR using replicate PBMC samples, requiring FDR below 0.01 and a log2 fold change above 5 up to day 15. Each bulk clonotype was labeled CD4 or CD8 based on which sequenced repertoire, CD4 or CD8, contained the clonotype at higher abundance. Through fastp at Q25 and MiXCR, TCRdb rebuilt clones from the public reads, retaining in-frame beta chains. Every entry covers one CDR3 protein and lists the most common genes and DNA from its rows. The V and J calls shown here were made by TCRdb, not taken from the authors' results. In all, the sample holds 150,000 to 200,000 distinct CDR3 sequences, and approximately 11% of those were seen once. In total, the top ten clones hold 35% to 40% of the sample.

From cysteine to phenylalanine, the CDR3 is 14 amino acids long. CDR3 DNA is the only sequence kept; it has 42 bases, read in frame from the first base. V is shortened by 3 bases, J by 7 bases, and the region joining them spans 15 bases. Taken from the germline V gene, the CDR1 and CDR2 loops are LGHNT and FRNRAP. Read against the paper, the sample's treatment or condition label means: live attenuated yellow fever vaccine strain. A standard Ficoll-Paque protocol was used to isolate PBMCs from peripheral blood. CD4 and CD8 T-cell fractions were isolated with Dynabeads CD4 and CD8 positive selection kits. TriZol was used to extract RNA from bulk PBMCs, from CD4 and CD8 fractions, and from dextramer-positive and dextramer-negative fractions.

The clonotype originates from a man aged 18 to 29 who received the YFV17D yellow fever vaccine. The chain is encoded by TRBV12-5 joined to TRBJ1-2; no confident D gene assignment can be made. The sample was CD8+ T cells sorted from PBMCs, taken 15 days after the yellow fever booster vaccination. The CDR3 reads CASGFIRDGSGYTF. The DNA reads as follows: TGTGCTAGTGGTTTTATTAGGGATGGATCTGGCTACACCTTC.